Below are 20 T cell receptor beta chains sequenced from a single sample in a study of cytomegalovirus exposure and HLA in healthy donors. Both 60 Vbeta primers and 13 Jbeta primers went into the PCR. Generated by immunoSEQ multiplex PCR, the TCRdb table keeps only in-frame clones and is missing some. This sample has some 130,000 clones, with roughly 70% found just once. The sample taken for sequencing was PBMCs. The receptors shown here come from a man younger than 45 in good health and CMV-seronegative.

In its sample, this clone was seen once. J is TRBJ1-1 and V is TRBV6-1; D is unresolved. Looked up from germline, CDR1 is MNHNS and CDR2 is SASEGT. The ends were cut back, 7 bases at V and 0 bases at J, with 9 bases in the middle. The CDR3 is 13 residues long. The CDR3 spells CASNSVLNTEAFF. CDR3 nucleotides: TGTGCCAGCAATTCCGTTCTGAACACTGAAGCTTTCTTT.

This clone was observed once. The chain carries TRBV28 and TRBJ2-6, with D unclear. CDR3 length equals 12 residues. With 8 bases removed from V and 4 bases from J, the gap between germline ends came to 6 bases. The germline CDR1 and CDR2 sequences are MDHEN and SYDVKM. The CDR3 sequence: CASLSGANVLTF. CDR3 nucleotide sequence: TGTGCCAGCCTCTCCGGGGCCAACGTCCTGACTTTC. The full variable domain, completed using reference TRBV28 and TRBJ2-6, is DVKVTQSSRYLVKRTGEKVFLECVQDMDHENMFWYRQDPGLGLRLIYFSYDVKMKEKGDIPEGYSVSREKKERFSLILESASTNQTSMYLCASLSGANVLTFGAGSRLTVL.

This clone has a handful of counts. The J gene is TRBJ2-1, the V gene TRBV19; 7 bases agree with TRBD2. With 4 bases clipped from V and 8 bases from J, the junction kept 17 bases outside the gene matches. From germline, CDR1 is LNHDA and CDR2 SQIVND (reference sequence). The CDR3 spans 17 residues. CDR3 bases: TGTGCCAGTAGTAGAATCACTAGCGAAGACCTAGGGGATGAGCAGTTCTTC. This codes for CASSRITSEDLGDEQFF.

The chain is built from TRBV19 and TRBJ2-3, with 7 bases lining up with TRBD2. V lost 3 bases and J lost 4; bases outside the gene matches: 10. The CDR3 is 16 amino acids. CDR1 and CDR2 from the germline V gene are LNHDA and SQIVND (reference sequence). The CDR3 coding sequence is TGTGCCAGTAGTATGGATTCGCGGGGGTCCTCAGATACGCAGTATTTT. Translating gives CASSMDSRGSSDTQYF.

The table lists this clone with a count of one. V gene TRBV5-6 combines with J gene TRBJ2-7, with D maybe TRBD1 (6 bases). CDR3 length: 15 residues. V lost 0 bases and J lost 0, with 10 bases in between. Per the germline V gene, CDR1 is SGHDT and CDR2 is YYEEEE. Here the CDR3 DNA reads TGTGCCAGCAGCTTGGTCGGACAGTTCTCCTACGAGCAGTACTTC. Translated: CASSLVGQFSYEQYF.

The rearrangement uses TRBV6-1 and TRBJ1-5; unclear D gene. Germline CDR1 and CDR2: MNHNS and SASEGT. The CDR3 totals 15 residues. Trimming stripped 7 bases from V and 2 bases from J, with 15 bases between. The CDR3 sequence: CASISIQERNQPQHF. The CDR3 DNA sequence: TGTGCCAGCATTAGTATCCAGGAACGCAATCAGCCCCAGCATTTT.

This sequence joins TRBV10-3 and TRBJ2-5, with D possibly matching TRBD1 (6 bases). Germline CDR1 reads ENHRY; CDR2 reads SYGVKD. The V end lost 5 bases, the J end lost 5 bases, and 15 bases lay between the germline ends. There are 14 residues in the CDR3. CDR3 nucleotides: TGTGCCATCAGTAGGGACACCAGCACGGAGACCCAGTACTTC. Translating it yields CAISRDTSTETQYF.

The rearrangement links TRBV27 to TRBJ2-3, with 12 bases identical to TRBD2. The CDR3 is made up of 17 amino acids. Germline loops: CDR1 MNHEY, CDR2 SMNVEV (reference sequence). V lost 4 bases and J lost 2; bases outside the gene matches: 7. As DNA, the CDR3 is TGTGCCAGCAGTTCGTTACTAGCGGGAGGTTCCACAGATACGCAGTATTTT. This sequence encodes CASSSLLAGGSTDTQYF.

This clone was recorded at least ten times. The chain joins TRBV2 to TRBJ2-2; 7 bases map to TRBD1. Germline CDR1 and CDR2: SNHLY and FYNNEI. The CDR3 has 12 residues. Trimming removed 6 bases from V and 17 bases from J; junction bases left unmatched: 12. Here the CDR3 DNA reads TGTGCCAGCAGGGGCACCGGGACAGTGGTATTTTTT. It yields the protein CASRGTGTVVFF.

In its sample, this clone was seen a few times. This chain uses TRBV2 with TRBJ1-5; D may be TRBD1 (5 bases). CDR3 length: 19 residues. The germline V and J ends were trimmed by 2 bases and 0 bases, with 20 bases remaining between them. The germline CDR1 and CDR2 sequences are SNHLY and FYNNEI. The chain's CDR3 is CASSEFRGRSVDSNQPQHF. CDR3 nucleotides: TGTGCCAGCAGTGAATTTAGGGGTAGGAGCGTGGATAGCAATCAGCCCCAGCATTTT.

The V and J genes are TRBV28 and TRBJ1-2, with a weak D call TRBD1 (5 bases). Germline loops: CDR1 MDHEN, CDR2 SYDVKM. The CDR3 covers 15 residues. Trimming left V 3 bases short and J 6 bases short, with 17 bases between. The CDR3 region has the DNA TGTGCCAGCAGTTTGAGTGGACGGGGGGTGGATGGCTACACCTTC. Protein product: CASSLSGRGVDGYTF.

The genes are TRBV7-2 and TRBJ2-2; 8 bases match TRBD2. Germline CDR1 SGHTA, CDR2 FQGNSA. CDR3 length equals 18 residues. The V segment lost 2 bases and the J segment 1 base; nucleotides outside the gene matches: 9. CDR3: CASSLKSWSGGNTGELFF. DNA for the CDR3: TGTGCCAGCAGCTTAAAGTCGTGGAGCGGGGGGAACACCGGGGAGCTGTTTTTT.

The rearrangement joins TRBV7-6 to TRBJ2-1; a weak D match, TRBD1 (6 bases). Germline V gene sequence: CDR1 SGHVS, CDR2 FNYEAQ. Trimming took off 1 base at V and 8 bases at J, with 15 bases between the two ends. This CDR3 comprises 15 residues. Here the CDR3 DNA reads TGTGCCAGCAGCTTAGGGCAGGGGAACCGGGATGAGCAGTTCTTC. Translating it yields CASSLGQGNRDEQFF.

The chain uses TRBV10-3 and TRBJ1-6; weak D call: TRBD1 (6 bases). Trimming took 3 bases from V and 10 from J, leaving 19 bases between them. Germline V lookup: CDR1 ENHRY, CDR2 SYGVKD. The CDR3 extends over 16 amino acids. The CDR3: CAISDTGHGIGSPLHF. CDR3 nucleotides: TGTGCCATCAGTGACACGGGACATGGGATTGGGTCACCCCTCCACTTT.

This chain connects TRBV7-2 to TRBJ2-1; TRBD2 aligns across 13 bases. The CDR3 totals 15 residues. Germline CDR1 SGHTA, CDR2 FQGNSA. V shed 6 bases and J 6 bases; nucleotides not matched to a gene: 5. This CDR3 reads CASRSGLAGINEQFF. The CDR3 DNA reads TGTGCCAGCAGATCGGGACTAGCGGGGATCAATGAGCAGTTCTTC. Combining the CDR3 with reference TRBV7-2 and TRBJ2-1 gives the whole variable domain GAGVSQSPSNKVTEKGKDVELRCDPISGHTALYWYRQSLGQGLEFLIYFQGNSAPDKSGLPSDRFSAERTGGSVSTLTIQRTQQEDSAVYLCASRSGLAGINEQFFGPGTRLTVL.

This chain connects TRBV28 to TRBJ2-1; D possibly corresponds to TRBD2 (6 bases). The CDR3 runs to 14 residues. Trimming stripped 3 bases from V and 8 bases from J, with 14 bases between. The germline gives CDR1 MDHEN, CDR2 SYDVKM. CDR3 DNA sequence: TGTGCCAGCAGTTTCCCCCCCTCTAGCGATGAGCAGTTCTTC. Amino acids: CASSFPPSSDEQFF.

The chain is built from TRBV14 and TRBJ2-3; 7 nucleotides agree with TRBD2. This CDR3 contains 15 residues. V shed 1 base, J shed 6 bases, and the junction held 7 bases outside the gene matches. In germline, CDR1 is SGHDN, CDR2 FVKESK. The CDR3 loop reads CASSQGLGEGDTQYF. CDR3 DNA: TGTGCCAGCAGCCAAGGACTAGGGGAGGGCGATACGCAGTATTTT. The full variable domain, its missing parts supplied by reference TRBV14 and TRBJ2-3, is EAGVTQFPSHSVIEKGQTVTLRCDPISGHDNLYWYRRVMGKEIKFLLHFVKESKQDESGMPNNRFLAERTGGTYSTLKVQPAELEDSGVYFCASSQGLGEGDTQYFGPGTRLTVL.

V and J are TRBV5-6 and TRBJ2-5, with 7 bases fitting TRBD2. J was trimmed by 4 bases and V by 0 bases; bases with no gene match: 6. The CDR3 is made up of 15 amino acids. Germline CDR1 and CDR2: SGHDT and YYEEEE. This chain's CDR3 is CASSLVGGEGETQYF. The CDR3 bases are TGTGCCAGCAGCTTGGTAGGCGGGGAGGGAGAGACCCAGTACTTC.

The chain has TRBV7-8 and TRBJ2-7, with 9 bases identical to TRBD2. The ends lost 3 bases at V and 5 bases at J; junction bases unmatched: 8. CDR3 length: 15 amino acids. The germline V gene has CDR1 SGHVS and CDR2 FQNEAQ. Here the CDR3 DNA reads TGTGCCAGCAGCTTTAGCGGGAGAGGTAGGAACGAGCAGTACTTC. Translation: CASSFSGRGRNEQYF.

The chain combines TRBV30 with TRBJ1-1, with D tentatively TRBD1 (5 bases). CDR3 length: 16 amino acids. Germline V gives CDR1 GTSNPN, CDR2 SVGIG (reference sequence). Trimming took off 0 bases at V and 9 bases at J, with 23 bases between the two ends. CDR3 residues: CAWSVPGEQELGKAFF. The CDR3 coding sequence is TGTGCCTGGAGTGTTCCGGGGGAACAGGAACTCGGGAAAGCTTTCTTT.